The T cell receptor beta chain under discussion was sequenced for a study of cytomegalovirus exposure and HLA in healthy donors. Researchers ran the PCR with 60 Vbeta and 13 Jbeta primers. The method was immunoSEQ multiplex PCR; TCRdb's version includes in-frame clones alone and lacks a portion of them. This table has fewer than 150,000 clones, 55% to 75% appearing once. Trimming removed 1 base from V and 3 bases from J, with 6 bases in between. CDR1 MGHRA and CDR2 YSYEKL come from the germline V gene. The CDR3 covers 14 residues. For this clone: Its antigen remains unidentified. Other DNA sequences from this sample encode an identical CDR3 as well.

Points from the study as a whole: Most of the CMV-associated TCR beta chains (in a later analysis) appeared to be HLA-restricted. Some TCR beta chains (roughly 150 of them) were listed as cytomegalovirus-associated.

The chain uses TRBV4-1 and TRBJ1-4; no clear D gene. This receptor was taken from a middle-aged woman in good health and CMV-seropositive. The sample was PBMCs. DNA of the CDR3: TGCGCCAGCAGCCAAGCCGGTTCTAATGAAAAACTGTTTTTT. Protein: CASSQAGSNEKLFF.